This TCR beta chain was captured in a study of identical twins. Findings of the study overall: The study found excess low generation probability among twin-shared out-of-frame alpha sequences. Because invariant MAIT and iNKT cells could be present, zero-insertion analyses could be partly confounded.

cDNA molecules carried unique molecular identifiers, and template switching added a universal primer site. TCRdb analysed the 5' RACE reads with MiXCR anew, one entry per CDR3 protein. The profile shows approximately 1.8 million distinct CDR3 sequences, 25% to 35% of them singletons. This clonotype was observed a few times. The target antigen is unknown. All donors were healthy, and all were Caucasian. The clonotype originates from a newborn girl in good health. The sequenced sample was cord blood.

For the CDR3, the DNA is TGTGCCAGCAGCTTGGGGTCCGGGGCTGCGTATTTT. This encodes CASSLGSGAAYF. The V call is TRBV5-6, the J call TRBJ2-3, with D possibly called TRBD1 or TRBD2 (5 bases each). The V gene lost 0 bases and the J gene lost 14 bases, with 13 bases spanning the gap. Germline V lookup: CDR1 SGHDT, CDR2 YYEEEE. The length of the CDR3 is 12 residues.